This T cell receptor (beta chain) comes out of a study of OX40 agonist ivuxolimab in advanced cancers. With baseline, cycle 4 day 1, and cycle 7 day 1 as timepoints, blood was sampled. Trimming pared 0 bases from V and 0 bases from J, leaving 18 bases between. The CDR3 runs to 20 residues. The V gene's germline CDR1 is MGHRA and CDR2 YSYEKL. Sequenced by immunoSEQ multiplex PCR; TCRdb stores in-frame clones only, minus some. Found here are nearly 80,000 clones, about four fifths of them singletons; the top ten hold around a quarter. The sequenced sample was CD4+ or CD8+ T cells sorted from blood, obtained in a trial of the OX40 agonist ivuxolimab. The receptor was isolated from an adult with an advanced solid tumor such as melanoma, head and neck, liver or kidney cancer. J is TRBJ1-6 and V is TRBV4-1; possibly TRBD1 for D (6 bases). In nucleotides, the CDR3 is TGCGCCAGCAGCCAAGACGGTCATAGGGGGGCCAGCTCCTATAATTCACCCCTCCACTTT. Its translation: CASSQDGHRGASSYNSPLHF.